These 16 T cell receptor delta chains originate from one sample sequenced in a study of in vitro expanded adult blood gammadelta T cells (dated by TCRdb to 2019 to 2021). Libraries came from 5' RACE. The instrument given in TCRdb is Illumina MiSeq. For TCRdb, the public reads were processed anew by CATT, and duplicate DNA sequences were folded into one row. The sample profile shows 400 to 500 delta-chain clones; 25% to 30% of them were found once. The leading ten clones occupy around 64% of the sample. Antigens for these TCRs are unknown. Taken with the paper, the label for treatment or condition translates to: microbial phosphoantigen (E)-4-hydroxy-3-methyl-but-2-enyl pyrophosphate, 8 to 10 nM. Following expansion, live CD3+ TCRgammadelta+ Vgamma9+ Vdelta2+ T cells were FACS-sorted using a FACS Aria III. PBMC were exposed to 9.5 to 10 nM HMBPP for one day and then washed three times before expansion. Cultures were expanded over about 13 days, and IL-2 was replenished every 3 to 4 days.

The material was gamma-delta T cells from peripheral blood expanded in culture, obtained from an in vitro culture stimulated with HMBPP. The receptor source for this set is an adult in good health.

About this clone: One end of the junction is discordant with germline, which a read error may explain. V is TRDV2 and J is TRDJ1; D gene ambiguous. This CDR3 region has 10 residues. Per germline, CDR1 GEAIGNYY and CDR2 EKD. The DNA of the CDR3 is TGCGCAGGTTACACCGATAAACTCATCTTT. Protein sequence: CAGYTDKLIF.

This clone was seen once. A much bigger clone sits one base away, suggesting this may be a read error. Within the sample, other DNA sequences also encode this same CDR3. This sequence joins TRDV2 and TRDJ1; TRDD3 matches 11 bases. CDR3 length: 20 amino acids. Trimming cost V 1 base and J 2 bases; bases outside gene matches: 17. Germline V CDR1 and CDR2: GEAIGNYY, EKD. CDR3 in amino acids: CACDTVHLSGGGYATDKLIF. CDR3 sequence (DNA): TGTGCCTGTGACACAGTTCATCTATCCGGTGGGGGATACGCAACCGATAAACTCATCTTT.

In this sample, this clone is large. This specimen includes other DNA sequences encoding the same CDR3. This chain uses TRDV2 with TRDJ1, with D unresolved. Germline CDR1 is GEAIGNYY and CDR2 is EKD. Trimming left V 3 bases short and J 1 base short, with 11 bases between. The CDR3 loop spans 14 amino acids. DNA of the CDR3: TGTGCCTGTGACGCAATTACCTTCACCGATAAACTCATCTTT. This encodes CACDAITFTDKLIF.

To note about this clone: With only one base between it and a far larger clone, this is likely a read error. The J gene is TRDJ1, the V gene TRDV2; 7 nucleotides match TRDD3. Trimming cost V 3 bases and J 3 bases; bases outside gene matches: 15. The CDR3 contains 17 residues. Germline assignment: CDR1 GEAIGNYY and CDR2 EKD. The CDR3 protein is CACDPVLGPQVADKLIF. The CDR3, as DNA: TGTGCCTGTGACCCTGTACTGGGGCCTCAGGTCGCCGATAAACTCATCTTT.

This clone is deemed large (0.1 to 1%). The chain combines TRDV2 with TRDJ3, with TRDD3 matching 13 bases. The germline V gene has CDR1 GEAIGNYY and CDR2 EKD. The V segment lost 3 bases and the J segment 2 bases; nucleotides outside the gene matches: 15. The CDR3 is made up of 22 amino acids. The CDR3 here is CACDQVRTGGYEFPWDTRQMFF. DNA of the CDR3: TGTGCCTGTGACCAGGTCCGGACTGGGGGATACGAGTTCCCCTGGGACACCCGACAGATGTTTTTC.

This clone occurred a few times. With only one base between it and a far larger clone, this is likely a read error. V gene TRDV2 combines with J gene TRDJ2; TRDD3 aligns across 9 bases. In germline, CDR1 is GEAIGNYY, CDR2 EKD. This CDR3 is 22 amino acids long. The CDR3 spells CSCDSLLGETPHQTSLTAQLFF. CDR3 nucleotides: TGTTCCTGTGACAGCTTACTGGGGGAGACTCCCCATCAGACCTCTTTGACAGCACAACTCTTCTTT.

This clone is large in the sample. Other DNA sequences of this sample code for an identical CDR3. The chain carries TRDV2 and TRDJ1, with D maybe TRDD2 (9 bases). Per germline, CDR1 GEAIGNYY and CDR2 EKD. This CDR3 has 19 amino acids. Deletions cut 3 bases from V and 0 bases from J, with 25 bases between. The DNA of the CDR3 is TGTGCCTGTGACGCCGTCCTTCCTACTGGGGGCTCGAACACCGATAAACTCATCTTT. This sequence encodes CACDAVLPTGGSNTDKLIF.

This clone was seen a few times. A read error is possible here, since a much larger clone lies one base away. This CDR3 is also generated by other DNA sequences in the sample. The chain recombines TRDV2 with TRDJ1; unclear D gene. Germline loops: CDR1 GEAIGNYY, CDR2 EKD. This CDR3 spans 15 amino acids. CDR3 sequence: CACDTLSPYTDKLIF. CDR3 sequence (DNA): TGTGCCTGTGACACTCTTTCCCCGTACACTGATAAACTCATCTTT.

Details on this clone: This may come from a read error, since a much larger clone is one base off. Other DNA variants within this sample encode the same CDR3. The chain's CDR3 is CACDTLGLGEPWDTRQMFF. CDR3 in DNA: TGTGCCTGTGACACCCTAGGACTGGGGGAACCCTGGGACACTCGACAGATGTTTTTC. The J gene is TRDJ3, the V gene TRDV2, with TRDD3 identical over 9 bases. The CDR3 contains 19 residues. In germline, CDR1 is GEAIGNYY, CDR2 EKD.

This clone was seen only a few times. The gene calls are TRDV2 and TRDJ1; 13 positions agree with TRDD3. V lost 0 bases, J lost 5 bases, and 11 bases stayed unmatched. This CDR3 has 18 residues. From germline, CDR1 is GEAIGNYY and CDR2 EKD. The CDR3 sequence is CACDTVQLGDTTSDKLIF. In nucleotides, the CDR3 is TGTGCCTGTGACACCGTACAACTGGGGGATACGACTTCGGATAAACTCATCTTT.

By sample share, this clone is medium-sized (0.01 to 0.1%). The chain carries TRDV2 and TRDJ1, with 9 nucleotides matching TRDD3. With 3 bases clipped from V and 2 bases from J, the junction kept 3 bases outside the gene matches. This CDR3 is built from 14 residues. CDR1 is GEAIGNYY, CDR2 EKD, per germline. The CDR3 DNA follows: TGTGCCTGTGACTCCCTGGGGGATACCGATAAACTCATCTTT. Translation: CACDSLGDTDKLIF.

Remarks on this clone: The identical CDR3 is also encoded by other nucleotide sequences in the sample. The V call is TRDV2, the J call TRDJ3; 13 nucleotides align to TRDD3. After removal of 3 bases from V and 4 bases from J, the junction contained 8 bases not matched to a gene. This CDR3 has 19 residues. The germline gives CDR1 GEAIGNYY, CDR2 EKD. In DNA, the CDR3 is TGTGCCTGTGACCTTACTGGGGGATACGGTTCTTGGGACACCCGACAGATGTTTTTC. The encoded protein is CACDLTGGYGSWDTRQMFF.

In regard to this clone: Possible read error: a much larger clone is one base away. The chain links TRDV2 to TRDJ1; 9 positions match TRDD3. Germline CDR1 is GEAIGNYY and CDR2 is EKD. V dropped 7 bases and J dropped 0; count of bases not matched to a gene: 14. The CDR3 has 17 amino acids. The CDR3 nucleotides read TGTGCCTGCCGACACCTGGGGGATGCCCCGTACACCGATAAACTCATCTTT. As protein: CACRHLGDAPYTDKLIF.

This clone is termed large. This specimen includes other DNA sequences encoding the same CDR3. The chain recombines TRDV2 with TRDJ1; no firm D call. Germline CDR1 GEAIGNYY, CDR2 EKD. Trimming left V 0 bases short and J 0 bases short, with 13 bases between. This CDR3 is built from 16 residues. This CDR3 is CACDTVGPQYTDKLIF. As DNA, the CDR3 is TGTGCCTGTGACACCGTGGGACCCCAGTACACCGATAAACTCATCTTT.

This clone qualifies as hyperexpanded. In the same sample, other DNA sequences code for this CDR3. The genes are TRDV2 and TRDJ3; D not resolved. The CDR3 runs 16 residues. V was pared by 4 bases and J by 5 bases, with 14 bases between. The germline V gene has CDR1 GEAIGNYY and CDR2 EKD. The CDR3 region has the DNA TGTGCCTGTGAGGACCTCGCGGGCGGGGACACCCGACAGATGTTTTTC. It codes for CACEDLAGGDTRQMFF.

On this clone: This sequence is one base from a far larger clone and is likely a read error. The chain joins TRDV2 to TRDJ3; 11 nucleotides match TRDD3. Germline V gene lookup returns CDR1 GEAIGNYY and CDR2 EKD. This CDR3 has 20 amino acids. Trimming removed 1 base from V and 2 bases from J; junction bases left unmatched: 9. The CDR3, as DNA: TGTGCCTGTGACACGGTACTGGGGGATATGCCAACCTGGGACACCCGACAGATGTTTTTC. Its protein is CACDTVLGDMPTWDTRQMFF.